This entry describes one T cell receptor (beta chain). This clonotype has at least ten counts. Its specific antigen is unknown. Per-base qualities were not stored, and no clone one base away is much larger. This sample stems from a study of T cells in Graves' hyperthyroidism and ophthalmopathy (dated by TCRdb to about 2019). About the study as a whole: Peripheral blood was collected at initial diagnosis, before any treatment. TCR V-J signatures able to tell the groups apart were searched for in a discovery cohort of 90 to 100 patients, of whom about 40 had Graves' ophthalmopathy and under 65 had stable Graves' hyperthyroidism. TCR Vbeta CDR3 sequencing of some 140 peripheral blood samples (over 40 ophthalmopathy, 70 to 85 hyperthyroidism and approximately 17 progressor patients) is reported in the paper. Whether ophthalmopathy could be predicted prospectively was tested in an independent validation cohort made up of about 18 hyperthyroidism patients plus 17 patients who later progressed to ophthalmopathy. The approximately 100 discovery patients were randomly split 7:3 into training and test sets. Once sampling was done, hyperthyroidism patients were given methimazole at a starting dose of 30 mg daily, whereas ophthalmopathy patients were given high-dose intravenous methylprednisolone. Thyroid tissue and blood T-cell repertoires from six or seven Graves' hyperthyroidism patients were also compared in the study.

Germline trimming: 6 bases from V, 5 bases from J; junction bases outside gene matches: 16. From a lookup of the germline V gene, CDR1 and CDR2 are ENHRY and SYGVKD. From the cysteine up to the phenylalanine, the CDR3 has a length of 16 residues. Just CDR3 DNA is preserved here, 48 bases in frame from base 1. The TCR beta CDR3 regions were amplified from RNA transcripts. A first-round RT-PCR of the TCR CDR3 used the HTBI primer set with the Qiagen OneStep RT-PCR kit. Libraries were constructed in a second round of multiplex PCR, after which size selection and purification were performed. Sequencing of the libraries was done on an Illumina HiSeq2000 using paired-end 100 bp reads. The source study handled its data this way. SOAPnuke was used to process the raw data, with reads discarded if the reads contained adapters or uncalled bases, had a mean Phred below 15, or lacked an exact constant-primer or identifier match. High-quality paired reads were merged using COPE v1.2.5, and each unique nucleotide sequence was defined as a clonotype. MiTCR v1.1 was used to align the clonotypes against IMGT TRBV, TRBD and TRBJ reference segments. Only V-J combinations with frequency above 0.0001, covering about 99% of repertoires, were analysed. The TCS score was defined as the ratio of F50 (clonal expansion) to E x V (chaos), calculated using BLOSUM62-based TCRdist between CDR3 peptides within each V-J. Welch's t-statistics and random forest reduced around 550 V-J features to some 14, which were used in a naive Bayes classifier (R e1071). TCRdb ran its own pipeline on the public reads, namely fastp trimming at Q25 and MiXCR clone calling, and kept in-frame beta chains. Entries that share a CDR3 protein sequence are merged under the most common genes and DNA. It is TCRdb's table, rather than the study itself, that gives the V and J calls and clone size. The sample includes some 690,000 distinct CDR3 sequences, with 17% observed a single time. Jointly, the top ten make up around 15% of the sample.

A patient counted as having stable Graves' hyperthyroidism if no progression to ophthalmopathy occurred over 18 months of follow-up. The hyperthyroidism patients were between 18 and 65 years old and newly diagnosed, with a disease duration of less than 2 months. The study excluded patients with uncontrolled infections, other autoimmune diseases, pregnancy or lactation. Diagnoses were based on clinical symptoms, serum thyroxine and TRAb, thyroid ultrasound and orbital computed tomography. PBMCs were isolated from more than 9 ml of fresh peripheral blood by Ficoll-Paque density gradient centrifugation. Total RNA was extracted with Trizol reagent, and quality was checked on an Agilent 2100 Bioanalyzer. What the study reported, not specific to this receptor: In cross-validation, a model built on a 13 V-J signature told ophthalmopathy apart from stable hyperthyroidism with roughly 87% sensitivity and roughly 83% specificity, and in testing the same model reached 80%/75%. In validation, progression to ophthalmopathy was predicted by the model with 65% to 71% sensitivity and around 75% specificity, a median of about 6 months before onset. No statistical method was used to fix the sample size in advance, and group allocation was not hidden from the investigators. Most expanded thyroid clonotypes (frequency above 0.001) were also found in blood, which suggests that blood repertoires may mirror thyroid immune responses.

Sequences were obtained from blood. The clonotype originates from a man aged 50 or older with Graves' hyperthyroidism. This chain joins TRBV10-3 to TRBJ2-7; TRBD2 agrees with 7 junctional bases. The nucleotide sequence is TGTGCCATCAGCACTAGAGGCGGCGGGAGTTCGGACGAGCAGTACTTC. Translated, this is CAISTRGGGSSDEQYF.